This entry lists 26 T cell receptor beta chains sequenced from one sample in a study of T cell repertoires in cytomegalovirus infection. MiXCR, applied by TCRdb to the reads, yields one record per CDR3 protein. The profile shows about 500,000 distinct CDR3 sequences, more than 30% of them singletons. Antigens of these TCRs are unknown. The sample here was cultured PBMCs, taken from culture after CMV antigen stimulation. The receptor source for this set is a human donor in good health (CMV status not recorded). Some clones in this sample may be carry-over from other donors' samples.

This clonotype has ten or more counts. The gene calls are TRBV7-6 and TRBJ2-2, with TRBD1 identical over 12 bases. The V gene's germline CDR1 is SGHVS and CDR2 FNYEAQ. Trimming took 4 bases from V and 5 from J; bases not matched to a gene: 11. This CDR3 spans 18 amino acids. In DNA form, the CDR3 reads TGTGCCAGCAGCTCCCGGGACAGGGGGCCCCGAGAGACCGGGGAGCTGTTTTTT. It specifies CASSSRDRGPRETGELFF.

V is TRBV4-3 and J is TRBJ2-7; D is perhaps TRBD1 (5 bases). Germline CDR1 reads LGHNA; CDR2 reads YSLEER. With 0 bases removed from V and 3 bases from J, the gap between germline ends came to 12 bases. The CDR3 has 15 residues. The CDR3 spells CASSQDRSGNYEQYF. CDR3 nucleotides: TGCGCCAGCAGCCAAGATCGGTCAGGGAACTACGAGCAGTACTTC.

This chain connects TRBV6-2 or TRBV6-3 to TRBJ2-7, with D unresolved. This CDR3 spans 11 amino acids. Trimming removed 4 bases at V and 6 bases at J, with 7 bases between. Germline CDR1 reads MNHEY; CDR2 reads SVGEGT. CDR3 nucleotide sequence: TGTGCCAGCAGTTTTTCGACCGAGCAGTACGTC. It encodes CASSFSTEQYV.

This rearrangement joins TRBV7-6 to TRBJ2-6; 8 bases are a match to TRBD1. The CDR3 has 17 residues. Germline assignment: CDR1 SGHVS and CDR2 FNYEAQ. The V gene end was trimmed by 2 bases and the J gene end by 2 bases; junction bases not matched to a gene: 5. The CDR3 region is CASSLFQGATGANVLTF. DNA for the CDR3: TGTGCCAGCAGCTTATTCCAGGGGGCTACTGGGGCCAACGTCCTGACTTTC.

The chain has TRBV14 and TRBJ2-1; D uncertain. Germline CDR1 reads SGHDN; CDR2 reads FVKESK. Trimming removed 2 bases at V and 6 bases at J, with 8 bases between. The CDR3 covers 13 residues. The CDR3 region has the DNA TGTGCCAGCAGCCAACTCAGCAGCAATGAGCAGTTCTTC. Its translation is CASSQLSSNEQFF.

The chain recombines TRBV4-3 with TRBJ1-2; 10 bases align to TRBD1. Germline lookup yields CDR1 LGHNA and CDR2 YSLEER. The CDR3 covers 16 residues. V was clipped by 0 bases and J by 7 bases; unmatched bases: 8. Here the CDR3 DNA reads TGCGCCAGCAGCCAAGATCACATAGACAGGGGGCTTGGCTACACCTTC. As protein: CASSQDHIDRGLGYTF.

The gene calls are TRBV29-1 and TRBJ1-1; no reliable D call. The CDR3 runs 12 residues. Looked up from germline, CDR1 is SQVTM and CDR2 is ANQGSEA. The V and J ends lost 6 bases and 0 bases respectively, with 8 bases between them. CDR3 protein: CSVSAMNTEAFF. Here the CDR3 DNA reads TGCAGCGTCAGTGCAATGAACACTGAAGCTTTCTTT.

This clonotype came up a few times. The CDR3 spells CASSPTGVVPNQPQHF. The CDR3 DNA follows: TGTGCCAGCAGCCCGACAGGGGTTGTCCCCAATCAGCCCCAGCATTTT. This chain joins TRBV7-2 and TRBJ1-5; 8 bases line up with TRBD1. V dropped 5 bases and J dropped 3; count of bases not matched to a gene: 9. The germline V gene has CDR1 SGHTA and CDR2 FQGNSA. This CDR3 has 16 amino acids.

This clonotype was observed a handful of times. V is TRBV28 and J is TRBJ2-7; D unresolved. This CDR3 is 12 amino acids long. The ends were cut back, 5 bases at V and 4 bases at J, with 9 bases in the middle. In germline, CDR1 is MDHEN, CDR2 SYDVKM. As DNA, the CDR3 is TGTGCCAGCAGTGAAACCCGGTACGAGCAGTACTTC. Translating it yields CASSETRYEQYF.

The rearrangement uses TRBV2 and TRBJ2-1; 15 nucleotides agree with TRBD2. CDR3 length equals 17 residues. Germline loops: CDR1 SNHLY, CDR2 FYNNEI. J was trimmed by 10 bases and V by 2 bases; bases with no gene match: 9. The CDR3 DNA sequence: TGTGCCAGCAGTGAAAGGGGACTAGCGGGGGGTGTGTGGGAGCAGTTCTTC. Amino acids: CASSERGLAGGVWEQFF.

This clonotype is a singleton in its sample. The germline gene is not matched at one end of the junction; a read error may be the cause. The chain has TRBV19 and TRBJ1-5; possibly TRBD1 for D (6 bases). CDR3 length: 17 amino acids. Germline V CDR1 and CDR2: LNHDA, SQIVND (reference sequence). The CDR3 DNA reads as TGTGCCAGTTGTATAGATCACGGGGGCGTGGAGCATCAGCCCCAGCATTTT. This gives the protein CASCIDHGGVEHQPQHF. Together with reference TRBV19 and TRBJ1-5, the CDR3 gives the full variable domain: DGGITQSPKYLFRKEGQNVTLSCEQNLNHDAMYWYRQDPGQGLRLIYYSQIVNDFQKGDIAEGYSVSREKKESFPLTVTSAQKNPTAFYLCASCIDHGGVEHQPQHFGDGTRLSIL.

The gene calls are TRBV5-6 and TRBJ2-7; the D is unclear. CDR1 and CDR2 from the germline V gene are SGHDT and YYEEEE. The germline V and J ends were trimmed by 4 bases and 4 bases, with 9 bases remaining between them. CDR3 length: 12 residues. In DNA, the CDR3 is TGTGCCAGCAGCGGTGAAAGTTACGAGCAGTACTTC. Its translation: CASSGESYEQYF.

CDR3 sequence: CAISAMVAGGWYNEQFF. DNA for the CDR3: TGTGCCATCAGTGCAATGGTAGCGGGAGGGTGGTACAATGAGCAGTTCTTC. The chain couples TRBV10-3 to TRBJ2-1, with TRBD2 identical over 11 bases. The CDR3 is 17 amino acids. Germline CDR1 ENHRY, CDR2 SYGVKD. Trimming at V came to 4 bases and at J to 4 bases, leaving 9 bases not matched to a gene.

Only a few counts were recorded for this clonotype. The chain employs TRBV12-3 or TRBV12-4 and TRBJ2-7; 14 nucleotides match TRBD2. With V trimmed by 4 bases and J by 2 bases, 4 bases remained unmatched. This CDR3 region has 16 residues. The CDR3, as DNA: TGTGCCAGCAGTTCGGGGACTAGCGGGAGCACCTACGAGCAGTACTTC. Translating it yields CASSSGTSGSTYEQYF.

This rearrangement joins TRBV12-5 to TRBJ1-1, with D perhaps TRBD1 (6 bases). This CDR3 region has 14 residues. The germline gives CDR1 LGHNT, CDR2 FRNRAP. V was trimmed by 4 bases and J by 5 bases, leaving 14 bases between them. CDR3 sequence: CASGSEGGRTEAFF. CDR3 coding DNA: TGTGCTAGTGGTTCAGAAGGGGGTCGGACTGAAGCTTTCTTT.

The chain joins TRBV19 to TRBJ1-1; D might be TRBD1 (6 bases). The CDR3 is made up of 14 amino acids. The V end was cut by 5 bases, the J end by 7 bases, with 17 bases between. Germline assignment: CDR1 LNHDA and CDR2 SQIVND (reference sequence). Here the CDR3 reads CASSLQGQFNEAFF. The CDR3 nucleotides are TGTGCCAGTAGTTTACAGGGCCAGTTTAATGAAGCTTTCTTT.

CDR3 protein: CASSIGGDNYGYTF. As DNA, the CDR3 is TGTGCCAGTAGTATAGGAGGGGATAACTATGGCTACACCTTC. The chain joins TRBV19 to TRBJ1-2; perhaps TRBD1 as D (5 bases). The CDR3 runs to 14 residues. The germline V gene encodes CDR1 LNHDA and CDR2 SQIVND (reference sequence). Trimming left V 1 base short and J 1 base short, with 7 bases between.

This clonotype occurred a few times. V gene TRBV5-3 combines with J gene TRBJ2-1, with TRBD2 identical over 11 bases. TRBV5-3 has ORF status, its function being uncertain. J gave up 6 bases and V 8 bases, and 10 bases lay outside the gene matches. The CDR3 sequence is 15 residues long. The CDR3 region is CASSLPGLAANEQFF. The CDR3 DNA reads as TGTGCCAGCAGCCTCCCGGGACTAGCGGCCAATGAGCAGTTCTTC.

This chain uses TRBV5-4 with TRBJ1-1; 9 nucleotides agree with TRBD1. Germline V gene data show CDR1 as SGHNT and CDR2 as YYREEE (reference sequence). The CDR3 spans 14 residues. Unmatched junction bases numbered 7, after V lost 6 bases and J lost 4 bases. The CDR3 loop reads CASTRDRAGTEAFF. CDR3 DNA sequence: TGTGCCAGCACCCGGGACAGGGCGGGCACTGAAGCTTTCTTT.

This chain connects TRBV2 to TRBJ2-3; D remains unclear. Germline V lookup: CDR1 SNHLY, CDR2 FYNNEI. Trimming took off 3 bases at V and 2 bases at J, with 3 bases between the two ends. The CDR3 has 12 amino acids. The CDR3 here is CASSEATDTQYF. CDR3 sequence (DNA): TGTGCCAGCAGTGAGGCCACAGATACGCAGTATTTT.

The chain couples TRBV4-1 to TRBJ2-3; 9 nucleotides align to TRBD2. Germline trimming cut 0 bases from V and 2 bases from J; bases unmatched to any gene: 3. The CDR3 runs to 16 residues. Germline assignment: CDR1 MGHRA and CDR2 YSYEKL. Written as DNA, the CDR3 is TGCGCCAGCAGCCAAGAGGCGGGAGGGTACACAGATACGCAGTATTTT. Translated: CASSQEAGGYTDTQYF.

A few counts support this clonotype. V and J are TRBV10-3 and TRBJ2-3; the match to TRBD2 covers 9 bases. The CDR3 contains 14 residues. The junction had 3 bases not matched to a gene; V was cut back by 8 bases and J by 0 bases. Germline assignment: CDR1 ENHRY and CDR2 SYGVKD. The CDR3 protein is CAIRLAESTDTQYF. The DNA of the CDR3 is TGTGCCATCCGACTAGCGGAAAGCACAGATACGCAGTATTTT.

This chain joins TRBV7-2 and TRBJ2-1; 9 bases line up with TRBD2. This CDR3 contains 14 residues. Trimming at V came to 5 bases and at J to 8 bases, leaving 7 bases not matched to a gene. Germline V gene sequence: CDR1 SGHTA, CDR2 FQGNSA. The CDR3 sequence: CASSPGLASYEQFF. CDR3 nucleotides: TGTGCCAGCAGCCCGGGACTAGCTTCCTATGAGCAGTTCTTC.

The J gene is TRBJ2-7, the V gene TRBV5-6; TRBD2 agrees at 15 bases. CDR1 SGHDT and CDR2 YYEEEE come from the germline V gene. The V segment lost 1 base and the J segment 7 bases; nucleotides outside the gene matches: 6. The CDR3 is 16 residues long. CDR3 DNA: TGTGCCAGCAGCTTGCTGGGACTAGCGGGAGGTGGTGAGCAGTACGTC. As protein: CASSLLGLAGGGEQYV.

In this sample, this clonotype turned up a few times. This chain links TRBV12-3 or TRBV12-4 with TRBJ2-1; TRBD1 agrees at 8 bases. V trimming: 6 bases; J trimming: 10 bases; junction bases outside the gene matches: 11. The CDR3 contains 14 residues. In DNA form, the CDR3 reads TGTGCCAGCAGCCTTCGCTTCCAGGGGGCCGAGCAGTTCTTC. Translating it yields CASSLRFQGAEQFF.

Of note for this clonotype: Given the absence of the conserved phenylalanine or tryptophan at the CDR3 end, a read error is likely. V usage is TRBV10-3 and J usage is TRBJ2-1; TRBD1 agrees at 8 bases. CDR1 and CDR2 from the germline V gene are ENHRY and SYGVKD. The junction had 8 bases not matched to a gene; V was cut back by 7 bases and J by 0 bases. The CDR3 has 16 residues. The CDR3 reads CAITQRQGSSYNEQFY. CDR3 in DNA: TGTGCCATCACCCAAAGACAGGGGAGCTCCTACAATGAGCAGTTCTAC.